The 29 T cell receptor beta chains below all came from one sample that was sequenced in a study of response to subunit inactivated influenza vaccine. MiXCR, run by TCRdb on the RT-PCR reads, gives a single entry per CDR3 protein. The sample consists of 650,000 to 800,000 distinct CDR3 sequences, approximately 15% of them appearing once. This specimen consisted of PBMCs from blood, obtained 14 to 15 days before vaccination. Receptors were obtained from a man aged 45-65 years who received an inactivated influenza vaccine.

This clonotype was counted only a few times. The chain has TRBV12-3 or TRBV12-4 and TRBJ2-7; 10 nucleotides match TRBD2. Germline trimming cut 1 base from V and 2 bases from J; bases unmatched to any gene: 5. This CDR3 has 16 amino acids. The CDR3 protein is CASSLGPSGGAYEQYF. The CDR3 bases are TGTGCCAGCAGTTTAGGCCCTAGCGGGGGAGCCTACGAGCAGTACTTC.

This clonotype has a count of ten or more. The rearrangement uses TRBV12-3 or TRBV12-4 and TRBJ1-2, with 9 nucleotides matching TRBD1. V lost 6 bases, J lost 7 bases, and 6 bases stayed unmatched. This CDR3 has 13 amino acids. The CDR3: CASRPTGGLGYTF. DNA for the CDR3: TGTGCCAGCAGACCCACAGGGGGCCTTGGCTACACCTTC.

This clonotype was recorded a few times. This chain joins TRBV5-5 and TRBJ2-7; weak D call: TRBD1 (5 bases). Germline V CDR1 and CDR2: SGHKS, YYEKEE (reference sequence). This CDR3 spans 17 amino acids. The V gene lost 3 bases and the J gene lost 3 bases, with 22 bases spanning the gap. CDR3 in DNA: TGTGCCAGCAGCTCCAGGGCGGAGTACCTATTAAACTACGAGCAGTACTTC. It yields the protein CASSSRAEYLLNYEQYF.

This rearrangement joins TRBV20-1 to TRBJ2-2; D gene uncertain. With 0 bases removed from V and 1 base from J, the gap between germline ends came to 3 bases. Germline V lookup: CDR1 DFQATT, CDR2 SNEGSKA (reference sequence). The CDR3 has 13 amino acids. As DNA, the CDR3 is TGCAGTGCTAGAGACAAGAACACCGGGGAGCTGTTTTTT. It is translated as CSARDKNTGELFF.

V usage is TRBV11-2 and J usage is TRBJ2-2; 10 nucleotides line up with TRBD1. CDR3 length: 16 amino acids. Per the germline V gene, CDR1 is SGHAT and CDR2 is FQNNGV. V lost 6 bases and J lost 5; bases outside the gene matches: 9. CDR3 region: CASRRTGGGWTGELFF. DNA of the CDR3: TGTGCCAGCAGGCGGACAGGGGGGGGCTGGACCGGGGAGCTGTTTTTT.

This clonotype appeared a few times. J is TRBJ2-3 and V is TRBV5-1; TRBD2 aligns across 8 bases. Trimming removed 2 bases from V and 0 bases from J; junction bases left unmatched: 11. CDR3 size: 18 residues. Per the germline V gene, CDR1 is SGHRS and CDR2 is YFSETQ. The CDR3 spells CASSLWSTSGGSTDTQYF. Here the CDR3 DNA reads TGCGCCAGCAGCTTATGGAGCACTAGCGGAGGTAGCACAGATACGCAGTATTTT.

This clonotype was counted between two and nine times. The CDR3, as DNA: TGTGCCAGCAGCCAAGCTGGGGGCCTGGACATTCAGTACTTC. Translated, it gives CASSQAGGLDIQYF. The chain employs TRBV4-2 and TRBJ2-4; possible D gene TRBD1, 6 bases. The CDR3 loop spans 14 amino acids. The V end lost 1 base, the J end lost 8 bases, and 12 bases lay between the germline ends. From germline, CDR1 is LGHNA and CDR2 YNFKEQ.

This clonotype turned up a few times. The V call is TRBV4-3, the J call TRBJ1-1; TRBD1 might be the D (5 bases). Per germline, CDR1 LGHNA and CDR2 YSLEER. The CDR3 is 14 amino acids. V lost 6 bases to trimming and J lost 1 base, with 12 bases between them. The CDR3 nucleotides read TGCGCCAGCAGACAAAACCAGGGGAACACTGAAGCTTTCTTT. This translates into CASRQNQGNTEAFF.

V usage is TRBV4-2 and J usage is TRBJ2-3, with a tentative D call TRBD1 (5 bases). CDR3 size: 16 residues. Trimming shortened V by 2 bases and J by 4 bases, and 16 bases separated the two germline ends. Germline assignment: CDR1 LGHNA and CDR2 YNFKEQ. As DNA, the CDR3 is TGTGCCAGCAGCCAACCGGGCTTTAGGGGCCCAGATACGCAGTATTTT. It yields the protein CASSQPGFRGPDTQYF.

This clonotype appeared a few times. This rearrangement joins TRBV29-1 to TRBJ2-1, with TRBD2 matching 11 bases. The V segment lost 4 bases and the J segment 10 bases; nucleotides outside the gene matches: 6. The CDR3 extends over 13 amino acids. The germline V gene has CDR1 SQVTM and CDR2 ANQGSEA. CDR3 sequence (DNA): TGCAGCGTTGTAGCGGGAGGGCCAAGGGAGCAGTTCTTC. Its translation: CSVVAGGPREQFF.

This clonotype has a handful of counts. The J gene is TRBJ2-5, the V gene TRBV10-3; TRBD1 matches 8 bases. This CDR3 is 12 amino acids long. CDR1 and CDR2 (germline): ENHRY, SYGVKD. V trimming: 8 bases; J trimming: 4 bases; junction bases outside the gene matches: 3. The CDR3 loop reads CAIGQGTETQYF. DNA of the CDR3: TGTGCCATCGGACAGGGTACAGAGACCCAGTACTTC.

In this sample, this clonotype turned up many times. The J gene is TRBJ1-2, the V gene TRBV28, with D tentatively TRBD1 (6 bases). From germline, CDR1 is MDHEN and CDR2 SYDVKM. V lost 2 bases, J lost 4 bases, and 11 bases lay in between. This CDR3 has 14 amino acids. The CDR3 DNA follows: TGTGCCAGCAGTTTAGGGGGGCGCGGCTATGGCTACACCTTC. This codes for CASSLGGRGYGYTF.

The chain employs TRBV18 and TRBJ2-7; 12 bases match TRBD2. CDR1 and CDR2 (germline): KGHSH, LQKENI. Trimming at V came to 1 base and at J to 0 bases, leaving 1 base not matched to a gene. The CDR3 consists of 16 residues. CDR3: CASSPRTSGVSYEQYF. The CDR3, as DNA: TGTGCCAGCTCACCACGGACTAGCGGGGTCTCCTACGAGCAGTACTTC.

This chain joins TRBV12-2 and TRBJ1-5; the table's D call TRBD1 went unverified against the DNA. TRBV12-2 is annotated as a pseudogene. CDR3 length equals 19 residues. The CDR3 region has the DNA TGTGCAAGTCGCTTAGCGGAGGAATCCGACAACAGGTTCCGTCAGCCCCAGCATTTT. Residues: CASRLAEESDNRFRQPQHF.

The J gene is TRBJ2-5, the V gene TRBV20-1; 9 bases map to TRBD1. Per the germline V gene, CDR1 is DFQATT and CDR2 is SNEGSKA (reference sequence). V dropped 7 bases and J dropped 5; count of bases not matched to a gene: 8. This CDR3 is built from 13 residues. The CDR3 sequence: CSVRTGATETQYF. CDR3 DNA sequence: TGCAGTGTCCGGACAGGGGCTACGGAGACCCAGTACTTC.

This clonotype was counted between two and nine times. The chain carries TRBV20-1 and TRBJ2-7; no clear D gene. The germline gives CDR1 DFQATT, CDR2 SNEGSKA (reference sequence). The CDR3 has 12 residues. Trimming took off 2 bases at V and 3 bases at J, with 8 bases between the two ends. CDR3 region: CSARSGGYEQYF. The CDR3 DNA reads TGCAGTGCTAGATCGGGTGGCTACGAGCAGTACTTC.

This clonotype appeared a few times. The rearrangement joins TRBV27 to TRBJ2-2; D ambiguous. The CDR3 consists of 19 residues. The germline CDR1 and CDR2 sequences are MNHEY and SMNVEV (reference sequence). The V and J ends lost 0 bases and 2 bases respectively, with 19 bases between them. CDR3 coding DNA: TGTGCCAGCAGTTTATCGCTGACACACTACACCAGTAACACCGGGGAGCTGTTTTTT. Its translation: CASSLSLTHYTSNTGELFF.

The chain links TRBV5-5 to TRBJ2-1; TRBD2 aligns across 9 bases. CDR3 size: 14 residues. In germline, CDR1 is SGHKS, CDR2 YYEKEE (reference sequence). The ends lost 4 bases at V and 5 bases at J; junction bases unmatched: 4. This CDR3 reads CASSPGGRDNEQFF. The CDR3 coding sequence is TGTGCCAGCAGCCCGGGCGGGAGGGACAATGAGCAGTTCTTC. Full variable domain (missing parts from reference TRBV5-5 and TRBJ2-1): DAGVTQSPTHLIKTRGQQVTLRCSPISGHKSVSWYQQVLGQGPQFIFQYYEKEERGRGNFPDRFSARQFPNYSSELNVNALLLGDSALYLCASSPGGRDNEQFFGPGTRLTVL.

The chain joins TRBV5-8 to TRBJ2-6, with D perhaps matching TRBD2 (6 bases). Germline V gene sequence: CDR1 SGHTS, CDR2 YDEGEE. V was shortened by 0 bases and J by 7 bases, with 11 bases between the two germline ends. The CDR3 runs 15 residues. CDR3 in DNA: TGTGCCAGCAGCTTGGTTCAGGGAGGAGCCAACGTCCTGACTTTC. This codes for CASSLVQGGANVLTF.

The rearrangement joins TRBV20-1 to TRBJ2-7; TRBD2 aligns across 8 bases. Per germline, CDR1 DFQATT and CDR2 SNEGSKA (reference sequence). With 6 bases clipped from V and 4 bases from J, the junction kept 5 bases outside the gene matches. The length of the CDR3 is 12 residues. CDR3 in DNA: TGCAGTGCCGGGACTAGACAATACGAGCAGTACTTC. Encoded protein: CSAGTRQYEQYF.

The chain uses TRBV28 and TRBJ2-1; the match to TRBD2 covers 7 bases. Germline assignment: CDR1 MDHEN and CDR2 SYDVKM. The CDR3 contains 15 residues. V was clipped by 7 bases and J by 9 bases; unmatched bases: 15. The CDR3 DNA sequence: TGTGCCAGCAAATCCGGGGCTAGCGGTACGCCTGAGCAGTTCTTC. Its protein is CASKSGASGTPEQFF.

This clonotype was recorded a few times. The chain has TRBV9 and TRBJ2-7, with unresolved D. The CDR3 spans 15 residues. Germline lookup yields CDR1 SGDLS and CDR2 YYNGEE. V gave up 0 bases and J gave up 0 bases, with 10 bases separating them. This CDR3 is CASSVGWGYSYEQYF. DNA of the CDR3: TGTGCCAGCAGCGTAGGATGGGGTTACTCCTACGAGCAGTACTTC. The entire variable domain, with the rest obtained from reference TRBV9 and TRBJ2-7, is as follows: DSGVTQTPKHLITATGQRVTLRCSPRSGDLSVYWYQQSLDQGLQFLIQYYNGEERAKGNILERFSAQQFPDLHSELNLSSLELGDSALYFCASSVGWGYSYEQYFGPGTRLTVT.

The rearrangement uses TRBV29-1 and TRBJ1-6; perhaps TRBD1 as D (5 bases). CDR1 is SQVTM, CDR2 ANQGSEA, per germline. The V gene lost 7 bases and the J gene lost 9 bases, with 16 bases spanning the gap. This CDR3 spans 13 amino acids. CDR3 in amino acids: CSASRGIGSPLHF. The DNA for the CDR3 is TGCAGCGCGTCGAGGGGCATTGGTTCACCCCTCCACTTT.

This clonotype came up many times. This sequence joins TRBV7-2 and TRBJ2-5, with a tentative D call TRBD2 (5 bases). The CDR3 is made up of 15 amino acids. Germline V gene lookup returns CDR1 SGHTA and CDR2 FQGNSA. The germline V and J ends were trimmed by 4 bases and 4 bases, with 16 bases remaining between them. CDR3 sequence: CASSSLSSPRETQYF. CDR3 nucleotides: TGTGCCAGCAGCTCCCTTTCTAGCCCAAGAGAGACCCAGTACTTC.

This clonotype was counted a few times. The chain is built from TRBV7-3 and TRBJ2-3, with D hard to call. The length of the CDR3 is 13 residues. Trimming pared 5 bases from V and 9 bases from J, leaving 15 bases between. The germline V gene encodes CDR1 SGHTA and CDR2 FQGTGA. The CDR3: CASSPGPLATQYF. The CDR3 nucleotides are TGTGCCAGCAGCCCGGGCCCTTTGGCCACGCAGTATTTT.

This chain joins TRBV7-3 and TRBJ2-3; TRBD1 agrees at 8 bases. CDR3 length: 12 residues. J gave up 14 bases and V 5 bases, and 9 bases lay outside the gene matches. Germline CDR1 SGHTA, CDR2 FQGTGA. The CDR3 DNA follows: TGTGCCAGCAGCCCCCGACAGGGGCGGCTGTATTTT. It translates to CASSPRQGRLYF.

V is TRBV14 and J is TRBJ2-3; either TRBD1 or TRBD2 may fit D (5 bases each). Germline loops: CDR1 SGHDN, CDR2 FVKESK. V dropped 4 bases and J dropped 7 bases, with 21 bases sitting between them. The CDR3 spans 16 residues. CDR3: CASSPLGTVITNTQYF. DNA of the CDR3: TGTGCCAGCAGCCCCCTCGGGACCGTCATTACCAATACGCAGTATTTT.

This sequence joins TRBV19 and TRBJ1-5; D perhaps matches TRBD1 (6 bases). Trimming shortened V by 3 bases and J by 5 bases, and 17 bases separated the two germline ends. Per germline, CDR1 LNHDA and CDR2 SQIVND (reference sequence). CDR3 size: 16 residues. CDR3 in DNA: TGTGCCAGTAGTATGATCGGGGGCTCGGTTGATCAGCCCCAGCATTTT. This sequence encodes CASSMIGGSVDQPQHF.

Here the CDR3 reads CAISFRDSSGELFF. The CDR3 DNA reads as TGTGCCATCAGTTTCCGGGACTCTTCCGGGGAGCTGTTTTTT. The V and J genes are TRBV10-3 and TRBJ2-2; TRBD2 might be the D (6 bases). The V and J ends lost 5 bases and 6 bases respectively, with 13 bases between them. In germline, CDR1 is ENHRY, CDR2 SYGVKD. This CDR3 region has 14 residues.